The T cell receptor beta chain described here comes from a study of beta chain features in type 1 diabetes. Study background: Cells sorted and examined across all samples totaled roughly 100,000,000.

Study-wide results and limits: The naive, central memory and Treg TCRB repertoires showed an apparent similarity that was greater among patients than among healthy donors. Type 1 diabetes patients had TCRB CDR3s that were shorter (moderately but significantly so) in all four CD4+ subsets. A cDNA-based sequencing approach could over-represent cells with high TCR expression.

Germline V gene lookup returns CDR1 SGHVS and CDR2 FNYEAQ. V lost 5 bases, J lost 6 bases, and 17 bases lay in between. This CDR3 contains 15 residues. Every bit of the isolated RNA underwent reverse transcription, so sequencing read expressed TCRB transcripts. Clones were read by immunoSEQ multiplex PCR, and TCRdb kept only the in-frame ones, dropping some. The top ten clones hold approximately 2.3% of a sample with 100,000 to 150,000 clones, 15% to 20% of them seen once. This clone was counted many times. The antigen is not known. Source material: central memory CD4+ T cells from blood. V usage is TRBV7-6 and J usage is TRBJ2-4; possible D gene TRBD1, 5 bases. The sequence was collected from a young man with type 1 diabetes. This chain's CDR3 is CASSPNTRVRNIQYF. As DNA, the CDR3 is TGTGCCAGCAGCCCCAACACCAGGGTACGAAACATTCAGTACTTC.